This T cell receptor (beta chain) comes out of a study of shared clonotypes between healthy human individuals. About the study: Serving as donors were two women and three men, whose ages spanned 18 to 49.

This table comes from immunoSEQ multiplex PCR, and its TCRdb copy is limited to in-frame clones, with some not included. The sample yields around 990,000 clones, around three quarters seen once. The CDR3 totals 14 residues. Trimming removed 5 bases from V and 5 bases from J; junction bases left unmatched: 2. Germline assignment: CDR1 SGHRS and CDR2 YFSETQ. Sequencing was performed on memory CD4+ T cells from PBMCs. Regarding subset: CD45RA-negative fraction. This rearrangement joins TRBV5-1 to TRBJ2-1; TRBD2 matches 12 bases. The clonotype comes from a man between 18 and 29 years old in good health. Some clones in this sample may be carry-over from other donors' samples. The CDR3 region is CASSSSGRDNEQFF. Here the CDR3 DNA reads TGCGCCAGCAGTTCTAGCGGGAGGGACAATGAGCAGTTCTTC.